These 6 T cell receptor beta chains came from one sample sequenced in a study of shared clonotypes between healthy human individuals. TCRdb's copy holds only in-frame clones and misses some; the assay was immunoSEQ multiplex PCR. The sample consists of some 1 million clones, 70% to 80% of them appearing once. The source material was memory CD4+ T cells sorted from blood. As for subset: CD45RA-negative fraction. The receptors shown here come from a man aged 18 to 29 in good health.

The CDR3 DNA reads as TGCGCCAGCGGCAACAGCAGGAGCACAGATACGCAGTATTTT. Protein sequence: CASGNSRSTDTQYF. This chain connects TRBV5-1 to TRBJ2-3; D gene unclear. This CDR3 comprises 14 residues. The germline V and J ends were trimmed by 7 bases and 0 bases, with 12 bases remaining between them. Per the germline V gene, CDR1 is SGHRS and CDR2 is YFSETQ.

This sequence joins TRBV28 and TRBJ2-3; 8 nucleotides align to TRBD1. This CDR3 spans 14 amino acids. Unmatched junction bases numbered 8, after V lost 6 bases and J lost 6 bases. Germline V lookup: CDR1 MDHEN, CDR2 SYDVKM. The DNA for the CDR3 is TGTGCCAGCAGAAATAGACAGGGGCGGGATACGCAGTATTTT. This codes for CASRNRQGRDTQYF.

This clone was seen a handful of times. The V gene is TRBV15, the J gene TRBJ1-2; D gene unclear. Looked up from germline, CDR1 is LNHNV and CDR2 is YYDKDF (reference sequence). The CDR3 totals 13 residues. Trimming shortened V by 3 bases and J by 0 bases, and 5 bases separated the two germline ends. DNA for the CDR3: TGTGCCACCAGCAGGGGCACTAACTATGGCTACACCTTC. Translating gives CATSRGTNYGYTF.

This chain links TRBV23-1 with TRBJ2-7, with D maybe TRBD2 (6 bases). TRBV23-1 counts as an open reading frame of uncertain function. This CDR3 region has 14 residues. Trimming stripped 7 bases from V and 4 bases from J, with 17 bases between. This CDR3 reads CASNYKRDSYEQYF. In nucleotides, the CDR3 is TGCGCCAGCAATTATAAACGGGACTCGTACGAGCAGTACTTC.

The genes are TRBV13 and TRBJ2-3; TRBD2 agrees at 12 bases. The CDR3 loop spans 18 amino acids. Germline V gene sequence: CDR1 PRHDT, CDR2 FYEKMQ (reference sequence). Trimming removed 3 bases from V and 0 bases from J; junction bases left unmatched: 7. The CDR3 nucleotides are TGTGCCAGCAGCTTCCTAGCACTAGCGGGGGGTAGCACAGATACGCAGTATTTT. Translating it yields CASSFLALAGGSTDTQYF. The variable domain in full, with the rest retrieved from reference TRBV13 and TRBJ2-3, is AAGVIQSPRHLIKEKRETATLKCYPIPRHDTVYWYQQGPGQDPQFLISFYEKMQSDKGSIPDRFSAQQFSDYHSELNMSSLELGDSALYFCASSFLALAGGSTDTQYFGPGTRLTVL.

Here the CDR3 DNA reads TGTGCCAGCAGCTTAGGGCCCAGGGGAGCGGCCTATGGCTACACCTTC. It encodes CASSLGPRGAAYGYTF. The chain has TRBV13 and TRBJ1-2, with D possibly TRBD1 on 6 matching bases. The germline gives CDR1 PRHDT, CDR2 FYEKMQ (reference sequence). There are 16 residues in the CDR3. V dropped 0 bases and J dropped 4 bases, with 15 bases sitting between them.